This T cell receptor beta chain was sequenced in a study of cytomegalovirus exposure and HLA in healthy donors. Study conclusions and caveats: TCR beta chains numbering 164 were designated cytomegalovirus-associated. A prior analysis recorded that most TCR beta V segments were productive about 87% or about 30% of the time.

PCR amplification relied on 60 Vbeta primers (plus 13 Jbeta primers). Profiled with immunoSEQ multiplex PCR; TCRdb holds only in-frame clones, not every one. The repertoire has some 200,000 clones, 55% to 75% of them found once; the top ten carry about 3%. As regards this clone: Its antigen is undetermined.

The germline gives CDR1 SEHNR, CDR2 FQNEAQ (reference sequence). J gave up 8 bases and V 5 bases, and 14 bases lay outside the gene matches. The CDR3 consists of 15 residues. This TCR was sampled from a man aged 35 to 55 in good health and CMV-seropositive. The specimen sequenced was PBMCs. J is TRBJ1-2 and V is TRBV7-9; 7 nucleotides line up with TRBD1. The CDR3 DNA sequence: TGTGCCAGCAGCCCTAGGGGACCCACAGGGGAAGGCTACACCTTC. Translated: CASSPRGPTGEGYTF.